One T cell receptor (beta chain) is described in this entry. The source of the sample is a study of T cell changes during pregnancy in multiple sclerosis. CDR1 is SGHDN, CDR2 FVKESK, per germline. CDR3 length: 16 amino acids. The V and J ends lost 4 bases and 4 bases, in that order; junction bases with no gene match: 9. Some clones are missing from TCRdb's copy, which holds only in-frame ones; the method was immunoSEQ multiplex PCR. The sample has some 93,000 clones; around 91% are singletons. Here the sequenced sample was peripheral blood, taken after pregnancy. The chain employs TRBV14 and TRBJ2-3; the match to TRBD1 covers 9 bases. The sequence was obtained from a female donor in good health, enrolled as a control in a pregnancy study. CDR3 region: CASSPQGQGGPDTQYF. The CDR3 DNA reads as TGTGCCAGCAGCCCCCAGGGACAGGGAGGACCAGATACGCAGTATTTT.